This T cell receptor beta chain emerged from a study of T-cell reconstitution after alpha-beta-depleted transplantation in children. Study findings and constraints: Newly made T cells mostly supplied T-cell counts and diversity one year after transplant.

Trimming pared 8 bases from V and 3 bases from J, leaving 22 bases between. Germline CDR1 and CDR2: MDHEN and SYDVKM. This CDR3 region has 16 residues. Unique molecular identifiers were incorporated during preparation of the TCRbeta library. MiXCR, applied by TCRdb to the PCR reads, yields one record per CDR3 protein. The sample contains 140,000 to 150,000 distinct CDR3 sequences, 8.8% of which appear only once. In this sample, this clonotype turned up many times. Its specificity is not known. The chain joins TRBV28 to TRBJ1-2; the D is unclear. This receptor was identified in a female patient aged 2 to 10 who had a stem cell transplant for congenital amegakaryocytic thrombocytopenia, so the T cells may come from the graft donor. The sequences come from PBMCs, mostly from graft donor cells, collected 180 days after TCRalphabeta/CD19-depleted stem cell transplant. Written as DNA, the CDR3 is TGTGCCAGCGCTCTATGGATTCGGCTGGGCGACTATGGCTACACCTTC. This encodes CASALWIRLGDYGYTF.